One sample yielded the 30 T cell receptor beta chains listed below, sequenced in a study of T-cell reconstitution after alpha-beta-depleted transplantation in children. This sample's TCRbeta library carried unique molecular identifier barcodes. One entry per CDR3 protein results from TCRdb running MiXCR on the PCR reads. Of under 850,000 distinct CDR3 sequences detected, approximately 14% appear once; the ten largest clones hold about 0.77%. The sequences come from PBMCs, collected before TCRalphabeta/CD19-depleted stem cell transplant. The source of these receptors is a girl aged 2-10 years with congenital amegakaryocytic thrombocytopenia, due to receive a stem cell transplant.

This clonotype was seen at least ten times. The chain combines TRBV12-3 or TRBV12-4 with TRBJ2-5, with D perhaps TRBD1 or TRBD2 (5 bases each). The ends were cut back, 8 bases at V and 4 bases at J, with 23 bases in the middle. The CDR3 runs 16 residues. CDR3 region: CASRKSTGQVAETQYF. The CDR3 nucleotides read TGTGCCAGCCGTAAGTCGACGGGGCAGGTTGCAGAGACCCAGTACTTC.

The sample holds a few counts of this clonotype. CDR3 residues: CASRGGTGNSYEQYF. The CDR3 bases are TGTGCCAGCAGGGGGGGGACAGGGAACTCCTACGAGCAGTACTTC. The chain carries TRBV28 and TRBJ2-7, with TRBD1 identical over 9 bases. V lost 6 bases and J lost 0; bases outside the gene matches: 6. This CDR3 region has 15 residues. Per the germline V gene, CDR1 is MDHEN and CDR2 is SYDVKM.

This chain joins TRBV7-8 and TRBJ2-7, with 9 bases that match TRBD2. The germline V gene encodes CDR1 SGHVS and CDR2 FQNEAQ. The J segment lost 6 bases and the V segment lost 0 bases, leaving 6 bases of the junction unmatched. CDR3 length equals 15 residues. The CDR3 region has the DNA TGTGCCAGCAGCTTAGCAGAAGCGGGAGGCTTCGAGCAGTACTTC. Protein product: CASSLAEAGGFEQYF.

V usage is TRBV29-1 and J usage is TRBJ1-3, with D possibly being TRBD1 (5 bases). CDR1 SQVTM and CDR2 ANQGSEA come from the germline V gene. This CDR3 has 14 amino acids. The V end lost 4 bases, the J end lost 0 bases, and 10 bases lay between the germline ends. The CDR3 DNA reads TGCAGCGTTGGGGACGGTATCTCTGGAAACACCATATATTTT. It translates to CSVGDGISGNTIYF.

This clonotype was detected many times. This chain joins TRBV4-1 and TRBJ2-5; 7 bases map to TRBD1. The CDR3 spans 16 residues. V gave up 4 bases and J gave up 2 bases; unmatched junction bases: 10. CDR1 and CDR2 (germline): MGHRA, YSYEKL. CDR3 loop: CASSRLRTGVQETQYF. In nucleotides, the CDR3 is TGCGCCAGCAGCCGGCTGAGAACAGGGGTTCAAGAGACCCAGTACTTC.

This clonotype was observed many times. This sequence joins TRBV12-3 or TRBV12-4 and TRBJ1-4; unclear D gene. The length of the CDR3 is 13 residues. The V gene lost 6 bases and the J gene lost 0 bases, with 5 bases spanning the gap. Here the CDR3 reads CASSFATNEKLFF. Written as DNA, the CDR3 is TGTGCCAGCAGCTTTGCAACTAATGAAAAACTGTTTTTT.

This clonotype has a count of ten or more. The genes are TRBV29-1 and TRBJ1-1, with TRBD1 identical over 9 bases. V lost 4 bases to trimming and J lost 12 bases; unmatched junction nucleotides: 3. The CDR3 covers 10 residues. From germline, CDR1 is SQVTM and CDR2 ANQGSEA. CDR3 nucleotides: TGCAGCGTTGGGGACAGGGCGACTTTCTTT. Protein product: CSVGDRATFF.

This clonotype has ten or more counts. The chain employs TRBV20-1 and TRBJ1-1; D may be TRBD1 (6 bases). CDR1 is DFQATT, CDR2 SNEGSKA, per germline (reference sequence). Between the trimmed V and J ends, which lost 7 bases and 0 bases, there was a span of 12 bases. This CDR3 has 13 amino acids. In DNA, the CDR3 is TGCAGTGGGCGGACAGACCTGAACACTGAAGCTTTCTTT. It encodes CSGRTDLNTEAFF.

With respect to this clonotype: This may stem from a read error, because a much larger clone lies one nucleotide away. The rearrangement uses TRBV24-1 and TRBJ1-5; weak D call: TRBD1 (5 bases). CDR3 length equals 13 residues. Germline V gene sequence: CDR1 KGHDR, CDR2 SFDVKD. The CDR3 DNA follows: TGTGCCATCAGTGCCTCCGGGACCAGGTCCCAGCATTTT. It translates to CAISASGTRSQHF.

The V and J genes are TRBV2 and TRBJ2-5; D unclear. Trimming left V 5 bases short and J 5 bases short, with 15 bases between. The CDR3 contains 14 residues. Germline V gives CDR1 SNHLY, CDR2 FYNNEI. Here the CDR3 reads CASSPLGTDETQYF. In DNA, the CDR3 is TGTGCCAGCAGTCCGTTGGGAACTGATGAGACCCAGTACTTC.

This clonotype was picked up many times. The chain's CDR3 is CASSFPDGYETQYF. As DNA, the CDR3 is TGCGCCAGCAGCTTCCCGGACGGTTATGAGACCCAGTACTTC. V usage is TRBV5-1 and J usage is TRBJ2-5, with unresolved D. Germline values: CDR1 SGHRS, CDR2 YFSETQ. V was trimmed by 2 bases and J by 5 bases, leaving 13 bases between them. The CDR3 extends over 14 amino acids.

This clonotype was seen ten or more times. V usage is TRBV6-5 and J usage is TRBJ2-7, with a possible D match to TRBD2 (6 bases). The CDR3 is 14 residues long. Germline-derived CDR1 and CDR2 are MNHEY and SVGAGI. V was shortened by 0 bases and J by 3 bases, with 9 bases between the two germline ends. The CDR3 sequence: CASSYSTGGYEQYF. CDR3 coding DNA: TGTGCCAGCAGTTACTCGACCGGGGGCTACGAGCAGTACTTC.

The chain carries TRBV20-1 and TRBJ2-7, with TRBD2 identical over 8 bases. The V and J ends lost 3 bases and 2 bases, in that order; junction bases with no gene match: 9. The V gene's germline CDR1 is DFQATT and CDR2 SNEGSKA (reference sequence). This CDR3 is 15 amino acids long. CDR3 in DNA: TGCAGTGCTAGGGCCGGGACTAGTCCCGCCTACGAGCAGTACTTC. Translating gives CSARAGTSPAYEQYF.

This clonotype was detected a few times. The rearrangement uses TRBV27 and TRBJ2-3; D is perhaps TRBD2 (6 bases). Germline values: CDR1 MNHEY, CDR2 SMNVEV (reference sequence). The CDR3 has 15 amino acids. Trimming shortened V by 8 bases and J by 0 bases, and 15 bases separated the two germline ends. The CDR3 DNA reads as TGTGCCAGCCAAACCGGGAGCGGGAGCACAGATACGCAGTATTTT. Translated, it gives CASQTGSGSTDTQYF.

Regarding this clonotype: With a much larger clone just one base away, this may be a read error. The genes are TRBV14 and TRBJ2-1; D might be TRBD2 (5 bases). The V gene's germline CDR1 is SGHDN and CDR2 FVKESK. Trimming shortened V by 5 bases and J by 6 bases, and 17 bases separated the two germline ends. The length of the CDR3 is 15 residues. In DNA form, the CDR3 reads TGTGCCAGCAGCGAAGTGGCGGGTAGTGGCAATGAGCAGTTCTTC. It codes for CASSEVAGSGNEQFF.

The CDR3 reads CASSPWAAKSRDEQYF. The CDR3, as DNA: TGTGCCAGCAGCCCCTGGGCGGCAAAATCCCGGGACGAGCAGTACTTC. The J gene is TRBJ2-7, the V gene TRBV11-2; D not resolved. In germline, CDR1 is SGHAT, CDR2 FQNNGV. The V and J ends lost 5 bases and 5 bases respectively, with 22 bases between them. The CDR3 is made up of 16 amino acids.

The V call is TRBV30, the J call TRBJ2-3; 7 bases match TRBD2. In germline, CDR1 is GTSNPN, CDR2 SVGIG (reference sequence). V gave up 4 bases and J gave up 1 base; unmatched junction bases: 8. This CDR3 spans 15 amino acids. The DNA of the CDR3 is TGTGCCTGGATGAGGGAGGGCCGCGGCACAGATACGCAGTATTTT. It translates to CAWMREGRGTDTQYF.

Only a few counts were recorded for this clonotype. The chain is built from TRBV7-6 and TRBJ2-2; TRBD1 matches 9 bases. This CDR3 spans 14 amino acids. Germline CDR1 SGHVS, CDR2 FNYEAQ. With V trimmed by 5 bases and J by 7 bases, 5 bases remained unmatched. CDR3 in DNA: TGTGCCAGCAGCGCAAACAGGGGGCGCGGGGAGCTGTTTTTT. It codes for CASSANRGRGELFF.

This clonotype showed up just a few times. V gene TRBV3-1 combines with J gene TRBJ2-1; 9 positions match TRBD2. V was clipped by 0 bases and J by 3 bases; unmatched bases: 12. The CDR3 is 19 amino acids. Looked up from germline, CDR1 is LGHDT and CDR2 is YNNKEL (reference sequence). Here the CDR3 DNA reads TGTGCCAGCAGCCAAGATGGATGGCTAGGGCGGGAGGGCTACAATGAGCAGTTCTTC. This translates into CASSQDGWLGREGYNEQFF.

This clonotype showed up just a few times. The chain carries TRBV10-3 and TRBJ2-5, with TRBD1 matching over 10 bases. The length of the CDR3 is 16 residues. Germline V gene sequence: CDR1 ENHRY, CDR2 SYGVKD. V dropped 6 bases and J dropped 0; count of bases not matched to a gene: 7. CDR3 nucleotides: TGTGCCATCAGGCCGGGACAGGGGTATGACCAAGAGACCCAGTACTTC. Protein product: CAIRPGQGYDQETQYF.

This clonotype was detected ten times or more. V and J are TRBV5-1 and TRBJ2-7, with 11 positions matching TRBD2. This CDR3 spans 16 amino acids. Germline V lookup: CDR1 SGHRS, CDR2 YFSETQ. V trimming: 4 bases; J trimming: 0 bases; junction bases outside the gene matches: 6. CDR3 in amino acids: CASSTGLAEPSYEQYF. The CDR3 nucleotides are TGCGCCAGCAGCACGGGACTAGCGGAGCCCTCCTACGAGCAGTACTTC.

This rearrangement joins TRBV6-2 or TRBV6-3 to TRBJ2-1; tentatively, D is TRBD2 (7 bases). CDR1 and CDR2 (germline): MNHEY, SVGEGT. CDR3 size: 15 residues. Trimming removed 8 bases from V and 1 base from J, with 15 bases in between. The CDR3: CASHRGGGSYNEQFF. The DNA for the CDR3 is TGTGCCAGCCACCGAGGGGGGGGATCCTACAATGAGCAGTTCTTC.

This clonotype has at least ten counts. The rearrangement uses TRBV20-1 and TRBJ2-2; tentative D call: TRBD2 (6 bases). V lost 0 bases, J lost 4 bases, and 12 bases lay in between. The CDR3 consists of 15 residues. CDR1 and CDR2 (germline): DFQATT, SNEGSKA (reference sequence). The CDR3: CSARDGLASTGELFF. CDR3 in DNA: TGCAGTGCTAGAGATGGGCTAGCGAGCACCGGGGAGCTGTTTTTT.

This clonotype was observed a few times. J is TRBJ2-5 and V is TRBV5-1; D unresolved. V lost 2 bases and J 4 bases, leaving 18 bases between the germline ends. Germline lookup yields CDR1 SGHRS and CDR2 YFSETQ. The CDR3 covers 16 residues. The CDR3 DNA sequence: TGCGCCAGCAGCTTTTTATCCGGGCCAGCAGGAGAGACCCAGTACTTC. This gives the protein CASSFLSGPAGETQYF.

V is TRBV4-1 and J is TRBJ2-3; TRBD1 aligns across 7 bases. Unmatched junction bases numbered 13, after V lost 4 bases and J lost 3 bases. Germline V gene data show CDR1 as MGHRA and CDR2 as YSYEKL. The CDR3 consists of 17 residues. DNA of the CDR3: TGCGCCAGCAGCCCGGTCCCCGGGACAGCGTGGACAGATACGCAGTATTTT. This sequence encodes CASSPVPGTAWTDTQYF.

This clonotype has ten or more counts. This chain links TRBV7-2 with TRBJ2-7, with 9 bases that match TRBD2. Germline V CDR1 and CDR2: SGHTA, FQGNSA. Unmatched junction bases numbered 17, after V lost 5 bases and J lost 6 bases. The CDR3 extends over 17 amino acids. The chain's CDR3 is CASSPLQYSGRGIEQYF. In DNA, the CDR3 is TGTGCCAGCAGCCCACTACAATATAGCGGGAGAGGTATCGAGCAGTACTTC. Based on the CDR3 plus reference TRBV7-2 and TRBJ2-7, the full variable domain is GAGVSQSPSNKVTEKGKDVELRCDPISGHTALYWYRQSLGQGLEFLIYFQGNSAPDKSGLPSDRFSAERTGGSVSTLTIQRTQQEDSAVYLCASSPLQYSGRGIEQYFGPGTRLTVT.

The CDR3 nucleotides read TGTGCCAGCAGCCAAACTAGCGGGAGAGGTTCCTACAATGAGCAGTTCTTC. Its protein is CASSQTSGRGSYNEQFF. V usage is TRBV3-1 and J usage is TRBJ2-1; 11 bases agree with TRBD2. V lost 2 bases, J lost 1 base, and 4 bases stayed unmatched. Germline CDR1 and CDR2: LGHDT and YNNKEL (reference sequence). The CDR3 length is 17 residues.

This clonotype was observed a few times. The chain employs TRBV6-1 and TRBJ2-6; a possible D gene is TRBD1 (6 bases). The CDR3 has 17 residues. V was trimmed by 6 bases and J by 0 bases, leaving 15 bases between them. Germline assignment: CDR1 MNHNS and CDR2 SASEGT. Here the CDR3 DNA reads TGTGCCAGCAGCGAGACGGGACACCGCTCTGGGGCCAACGTCCTGACTTTC. Translation gives CASSETGHRSGANVLTF.

In its sample, this clonotype was seen a few times. V is TRBV27 and J is TRBJ2-3, with 8 bases that match TRBD1. This CDR3 region has 15 residues. V lost 5 bases to trimming and J lost 6 bases; unmatched junction nucleotides: 10. Germline CDR1 reads MNHEY; CDR2 reads SMNVEV (reference sequence). CDR3: CASSVPGGAADTQYF. CDR3 coding DNA: TGTGCCAGCAGTGTCCCAGGGGGCGCGGCCGATACGCAGTATTTT.

This clonotype was seen repeatedly, ten times or more. The chain couples TRBV29-1 to TRBJ1-1; D may be TRBD1 (5 bases). Germline V lookup: CDR1 SQVTM, CDR2 ANQGSEA. With 4 bases removed from V and 4 bases from J, the gap between germline ends came to 13 bases. The CDR3 has 13 residues. Written as DNA, the CDR3 is TGCAGCGTTGGGCGAGGGGATCGCACTGAAGCTTTCTTT. It translates to CSVGRGDRTEAFF.